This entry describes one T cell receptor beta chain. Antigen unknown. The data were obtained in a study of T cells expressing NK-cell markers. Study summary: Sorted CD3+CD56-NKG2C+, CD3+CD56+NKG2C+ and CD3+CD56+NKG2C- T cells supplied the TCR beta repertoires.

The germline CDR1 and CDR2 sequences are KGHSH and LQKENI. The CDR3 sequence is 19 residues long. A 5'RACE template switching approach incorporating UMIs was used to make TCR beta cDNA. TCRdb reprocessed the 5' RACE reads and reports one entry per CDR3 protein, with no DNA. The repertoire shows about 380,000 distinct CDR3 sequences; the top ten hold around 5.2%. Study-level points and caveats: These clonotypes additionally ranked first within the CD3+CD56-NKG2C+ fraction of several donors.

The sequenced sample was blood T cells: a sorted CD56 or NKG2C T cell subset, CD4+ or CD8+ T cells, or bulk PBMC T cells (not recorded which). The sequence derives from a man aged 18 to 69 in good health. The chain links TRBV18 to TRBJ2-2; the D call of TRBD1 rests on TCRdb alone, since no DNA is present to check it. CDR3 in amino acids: CASSSTPSFGQRSTGELFF.